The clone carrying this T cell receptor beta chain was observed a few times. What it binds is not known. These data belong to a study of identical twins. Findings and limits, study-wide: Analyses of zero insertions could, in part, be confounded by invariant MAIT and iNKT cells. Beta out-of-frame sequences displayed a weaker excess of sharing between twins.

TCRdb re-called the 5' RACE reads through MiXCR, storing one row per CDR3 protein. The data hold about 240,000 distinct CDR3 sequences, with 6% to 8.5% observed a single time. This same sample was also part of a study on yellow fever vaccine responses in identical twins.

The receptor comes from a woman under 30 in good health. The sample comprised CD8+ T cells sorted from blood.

The CDR3 region is CASSLAGGTREKLFF. The CDR3, as DNA: TGTGCCAGCAGCTTAGCGGGAGGCACCCGTGAAAAACTGTTTTTT. The chain carries TRBV7-9 and TRBJ1-4; D is undetermined. The V end lost 0 bases, the J end lost 7 bases, and 12 bases lay between the germline ends. The CDR3 is 15 amino acids. Germline V gene sequence: CDR1 SEHNR, CDR2 FQNEAQ (reference sequence).